This T cell receptor (beta chain) is from a study of blood T cell repertoires in COVID-19 (dated by TCRdb to 2018 to 2020). Regarding the complete study: The collaborator samples originated in the United States, Italy and Spain and spanned the acute and convalescent phases of COVID-19. The prospective study material was composed of cDNA or gDNA derived from T cells, B-cell-depleted T cells, or PBMCs. Subjects who had been exposed to COVID-19, were actively infected with it, or had recovered from it provided the deeply sampled blood TCRbeta repertoires that made up the dataset. A freely available public database, intended as a resource for researchers studying the immune response to SARS-CoV-2, is where the repertoires were released. Samples were obtained from the ongoing ImmuneRACE study (first 160 participants) and from 1,254 subjects provided by 6 global collaborators. Sample metadata almost always included a de-identified subject ID, COVID-19 status, age in years and sex. Where available, HLA class I and class II types were taken from metadata supplied by the sample provider and were not determined by assay-based typing.

Turning to this clone: Its antigen is still unknown. No quality values exist for individual bases; no much larger clone is one base distant.

Including the terminal cysteine and phenylalanine, the CDR3 comprises 15 residues. Kept here is only the CDR3 DNA, which spans 45 bases and is read in frame from base 1. Deletion took 0 bases off V and 4 bases off J, with a span of 12 bases between the germline ends. Via the germline V gene (reference sequence), CDR1 is LNHNV and CDR2 YYDKDF. The immunoSEQ Assay, a bias-controlled multiplex PCR, was used to amplify TCRbeta CDR3 regions from genomic DNA. In the authors' own workflow: The number of nucleated cells in each sample was estimated from the amplification of reference gene primers within the assay. Sequence reads were collapsed and filtered to measure the absolute abundance of every unique TCRbeta CDR3 rearrangement. Productive Simpson clonality was computed per sample as the square root of Simpson's diversity index over productive rearrangements. TCRdb retrieved this table from immuneACCESS and kept in-frame rearrangements only. Not all clones are present; in checked studies, unresolved V genes account for under half, and no reason is known for the remainder. V, J and clone size are taken as reported in that table, and D and trimming were inferred from the DNA itself. The sample contains around 200,000 clones, around 85% of them found a single time. The top ten constitute 11% of the sample.

Whole blood was collected in K2EDTA tubes by collaborating institutions according to the institutions' own protocols. For TCRbeta analysis, collaborators shipped samples as frozen whole blood, isolated PBMCs, or DNA extracted from either of those sample types. The full study reports these points: Clinical and demographic metadata were provided uncurated, with the amount varying by source and participant.

Sequencing was done on a sample of peripheral blood. The V and J segments used are TRBV15 and TRBJ1-2; the D gene lacks a confident call. This sequence was found in a human donor with active or convalescent COVID-19. The donor label of this sample is uncertain. The nucleotide sequence is TGTGCCACCAGCAGAGAAATAGCCATGAGCTATGGCTACACCTTC. Translation gives CATSREIAMSYGYTF.